Shown below are 10 T cell receptor beta chains from a single sample sequenced in a study of OX40 agonist ivuxolimab in advanced cancers. Libraries were built with the immunoSEQ multiplex PCR assay. TCRdb provides this immuneACCESS table in a form limited to in-frame rearrangements. Some clones are lacking; in checked studies, under half of them reflect an unresolved V gene, and why the rest are absent is not known. The sample data list 9,500 to 15,000 clones, and 80% of these were observed just once. Clones ranked in the top ten supply 20% to 30% of the sample. The sample here was CD4+ or CD8+ T cells sorted from blood, taken in a trial of the OX40 agonist ivuxolimab. The receptors were sampled from an adult with an advanced solid tumor such as melanoma, head and neck, liver or kidney cancer.

The V and J genes are TRBV5-1 and TRBJ2-1; TRBD1 agrees at 9 bases. This CDR3 is 14 amino acids long. V gave up 6 bases and J gave up 7 bases; unmatched junction bases: 8. CDR1 is SGHRS and CDR2 is YFSETQ in the germline V gene. CDR3 bases: TGCGCCAGCACGTGGGGGACAGGGATGAATGAGCAGTTCTTC. Translated: CASTWGTGMNEQFF. Variable domain in full (rest from reference TRBV5-1 and TRBJ2-1): KAGVTQTPRYLIKTRGQQVTLSCSPISGHRSVSWYQQTPGQGLQFLFEYFSETQRNKGNFPGRFSGRQFSNSRSEMNVSTLELGDSALYLCASTWGTGMNEQFFGPGTRLTVL.

The chain couples TRBV9 to TRBJ2-7, with 8 bases matching TRBD1. The CDR3 contains 15 residues. Germline lookup yields CDR1 SGDLS and CDR2 YYNGEE. Unmatched junction bases numbered 12, after V lost 3 bases and J lost 7 bases. CDR3 sequence (DNA): TGTGCCAGCAGCGCGAGGGACAGGTTGTCCGGGGAGCAGTACTTC. Translated, it gives CASSARDRLSGEQYF.

This clone was seen once. The chain recombines TRBV4-1 with TRBJ2-7; D perhaps matches TRBD2 (5 bases). Between the trimmed V and J ends, which lost 4 bases and 3 bases, there was a span of 13 bases. The CDR3 contains 14 residues. CDR1 is MGHRA and CDR2 is YSYEKL in the germline V gene. CDR3 sequence: CASSLLLEGYEQYF. CDR3 bases: TGCGCCAGCAGCCTTCTGCTAGAGGGCTACGAGCAGTACTTC.

The rearrangement joins TRBV18 to TRBJ2-5; the D gene is possibly TRBD1 (6 bases). This CDR3 spans 15 amino acids. Germline V gene sequence: CDR1 KGHSH, CDR2 LQKENI. V lost 0 bases, J lost 5 bases, and 13 bases lay in between. The CDR3 loop reads CASSPPDARGETQYF. The CDR3, as DNA: TGTGCCAGCTCACCACCGGACGCGAGGGGGGAGACCCAGTACTTC.

This rearrangement joins TRBV13 to TRBJ1-1; D might be TRBD1 (6 bases). This CDR3 is built from 13 residues. Germline V gene sequence: CDR1 PRHDT, CDR2 FYEKMQ (reference sequence). V was shortened by 5 bases and J by 6 bases, with 13 bases between the two germline ends. CDR3 residues: CASSAQGRAEAFF. CDR3 DNA: TGTGCCAGCAGCGCGCAGGGGAGAGCTGAAGCTTTCTTT.

This chain uses TRBV9 with TRBJ2-2, with D perhaps given as TRBD1 or TRBD2 (5 bases each). This CDR3 is built from 15 residues. Trimming shortened V by 4 bases and J by 2 bases, and 12 bases separated the two germline ends. Germline V CDR1 and CDR2: SGDLS, YYNGEE. Here the CDR3 reads CASSSWDHNTGELFF. CDR3 bases: TGTGCCAGCAGCTCCTGGGACCACAACACCGGGGAGCTGTTTTTT.

The rearrangement joins TRBV2 to TRBJ2-1; no clear D. Germline lookup yields CDR1 SNHLY and CDR2 FYNNEI. V shed 5 bases and J shed 2 bases, with 7 bases lying between them. The length of the CDR3 is 13 residues. Written as DNA, the CDR3 is TGTGCCAGCAGTCTAGTCCCCTACAATGAGCAGTTCTTC. This codes for CASSLVPYNEQFF.

This chain links TRBV25-1 with TRBJ2-1, with 7 nucleotides matching TRBD2. The CDR3 runs 17 residues. With 8 bases clipped from V and 1 base from J, the junction kept 14 bases outside the gene matches. Per germline, CDR1 MGHDK and CDR2 SYGVNS. For the CDR3, the DNA is TGTGCCAGCTCTGCCGGGGGGTCAAGCTTGTCCTACAATGAGCAGTTCTTC. Amino acid sequence: CASSAGGSSLSYNEQFF.

In the case of this clone: Sequence at one end of the junction differs from germline and may be a read error. This rearrangement joins TRBV7-7 to TRBJ2-5; 8 bases align to TRBD2. Germline V gene lookup returns CDR1 SSHAT and CDR2 FNYEAQ (reference sequence). There are 17 residues in the CDR3. The CDR3 sequence: CASSQSVTGGAWETQYF. In DNA, the CDR3 is TGTGCTAGCAGCCAATCGGTCACCGGGGGGGCTTGGGAGACCCAGTACTTC.

This rearrangement joins TRBV6-4 to TRBJ2-1, with 14 bases identical to TRBD2. The germline CDR1 and CDR2 sequences are MRHNA and SNTAGT. The CDR3 extends over 15 amino acids. V was clipped by 5 bases and J by 8 bases; unmatched bases: 5. CDR3 nucleotides: TGTGCCAGCAGTCGACTAGCGGGAGGGCAGGATGAGCAGTTCTTC. It is translated as CASSRLAGGQDEQFF.